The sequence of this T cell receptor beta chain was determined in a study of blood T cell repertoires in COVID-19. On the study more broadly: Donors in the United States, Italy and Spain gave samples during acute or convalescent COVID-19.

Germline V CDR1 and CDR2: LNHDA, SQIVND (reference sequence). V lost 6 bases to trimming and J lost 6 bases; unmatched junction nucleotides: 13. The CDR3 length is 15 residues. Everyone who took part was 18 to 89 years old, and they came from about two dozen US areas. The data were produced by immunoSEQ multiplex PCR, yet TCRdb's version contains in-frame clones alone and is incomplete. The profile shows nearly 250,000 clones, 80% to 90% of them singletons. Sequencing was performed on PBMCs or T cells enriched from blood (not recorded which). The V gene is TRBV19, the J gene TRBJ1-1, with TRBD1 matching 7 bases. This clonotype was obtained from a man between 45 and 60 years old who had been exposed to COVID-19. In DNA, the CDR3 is TGTGCCAGTAGAATCCTTCACACAGGGGTTGCTGAAGCTTTCTTT. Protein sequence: CASRILHTGVAEAFF.